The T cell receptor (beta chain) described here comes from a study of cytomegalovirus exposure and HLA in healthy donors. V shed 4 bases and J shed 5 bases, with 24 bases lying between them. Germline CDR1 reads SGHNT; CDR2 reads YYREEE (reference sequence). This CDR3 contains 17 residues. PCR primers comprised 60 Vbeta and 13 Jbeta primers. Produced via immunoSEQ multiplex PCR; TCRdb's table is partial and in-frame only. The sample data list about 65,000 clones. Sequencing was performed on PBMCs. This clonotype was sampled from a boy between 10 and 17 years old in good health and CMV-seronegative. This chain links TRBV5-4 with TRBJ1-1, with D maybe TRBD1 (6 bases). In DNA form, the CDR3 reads TGTGCCAGCAGCATGGGGGGGCTACAGGTAGGGTTAACTGAAGCTTTCTTT. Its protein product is CASSMGGLQVGLTEAFF.